The 21 T cell receptor beta chains listed next were all sequenced from one sample in a study of OX40 agonist ivuxolimab in advanced cancers. Clones were read by immunoSEQ multiplex PCR, and TCRdb kept only the in-frame ones, dropping some. The sample contains around 62,000 clones, around 90% of which appear only once. The sample in question was CD4+ or CD8+ T cells sorted from blood, obtained in a trial of the OX40 agonist ivuxolimab. The receptors here all came from an adult with an advanced solid tumor such as melanoma, head and neck, liver or kidney cancer.

J is TRBJ2-1 and V is TRBV15; 11 bases align to TRBD1. This CDR3 is 15 amino acids long. Looked up from germline, CDR1 is LNHNV and CDR2 is YYDKDF (reference sequence). Germline trimming cut 3 bases from V and 8 bases from J; bases unmatched to any gene: 6. The CDR3 bases are TGTGCCACCAGCAGCTGGGACAGGGGGAACGATGAGCAGTTCTTC. Translation gives CATSSWDRGNDEQFF.

The V call is TRBV18, the J call TRBJ2-5; D gene uncertain. This CDR3 is 13 amino acids long. Trimming removed 2 bases at V and 4 bases at J, with 8 bases between. In germline, CDR1 is KGHSH, CDR2 LQKENI. In DNA form, the CDR3 reads TGTGCCAGCTCACCAGGTTCGGTAGAGACCCAGTACTTC. Protein sequence: CASSPGSVETQYF.

The chain recombines TRBV5-6 with TRBJ2-2, with D maybe TRBD1 (5 bases). This CDR3 has 17 residues. V lost 3 bases and J lost 6, with 21 bases in between. Germline V lookup: CDR1 SGHDT, CDR2 YYEEEE. The CDR3 sequence: CASSWGDSRTIAGELFF. Here the CDR3 DNA reads TGTGCCAGCAGCTGGGGCGACAGCAGGACAATCGCCGGGGAGCTGTTTTTT.

The chain employs TRBV7-9 and TRBJ1-1; 8 positions match TRBD1. CDR1 is SEHNR and CDR2 is FQNEAQ in the germline V gene (reference sequence). The CDR3 consists of 17 residues. J gave up 4 bases and V 1 base, and 11 bases lay outside the gene matches. In DNA, the CDR3 is TGTGCCAGCAGCTTAGGGACAGGGCAATCGTGGGGCACTGAAGCTTTCTTT. This gives the protein CASSLGTGQSWGTEAFF.

A few counts support this clone. V and J are TRBV16 and TRBJ2-7, with 10 bases matching TRBD1. Germline V gives CDR1 KGHSY, CDR2 FQNENV. Losses at the gene ends were 4 bases for V and 1 base for J; bases not matched to a gene: 10. The CDR3 extends over 17 amino acids. The CDR3 loop reads CASSPRQGTGVSYEQYF. CDR3 coding DNA: TGTGCCAGCAGCCCACGTCAGGGGACAGGGGTGTCCTACGAGCAGTACTTC.

This CDR3 reads CASRDGVGPQHF. DNA of the CDR3: TGTGCCAGCAGGGACGGGGTGGGGCCCCAGCATTTT. The chain is built from TRBV6-1 and TRBJ1-5; D remains ambiguous. The CDR3 loop spans 12 amino acids. V lost 6 bases and J lost 9, with 12 bases in between. The germline gives CDR1 MNHNS, CDR2 SASEGT.

The J gene is TRBJ2-4, the V gene TRBV29-1; TRBD1 might be the D (5 bases). Per the germline V gene, CDR1 is SQVTM and CDR2 is ANQGSEA. The V gene lost 6 bases and the J gene lost 3 bases, with 15 bases spanning the gap. CDR3 length equals 14 residues. The CDR3 nucleotides are TGCAGCGTGCCCGACAGCTCTCACAAAAACATTCAGTACTTC. This encodes CSVPDSSHKNIQYF.

V usage is TRBV19 and J usage is TRBJ1-1, with 8 bases fitting TRBD1. The ends lost 4 bases at V and 4 bases at J; junction bases unmatched: 8. The CDR3 length is 15 residues. CDR1 is LNHDA, CDR2 SQIVND, per germline (reference sequence). CDR3 residues: CASSKGQGTSTEAFF. CDR3 sequence (DNA): TGTGCCAGTAGTAAAGGACAGGGTACGTCCACTGAAGCTTTCTTT. The full variable domain, rest sourced from reference TRBV19 and TRBJ1-1, is DGGITQSPKYLFRKEGQNVTLSCEQNLNHDAMYWYRQDPGQGLRLIYYSQIVNDFQKGDIAEGYSVSREKKESFPLTVTSAQKNPTAFYLCASSKGQGTSTEAFFGQGTRLTVV.

The sample holds one count of this clone. Other nucleotide sequences from this sample produce the same CDR3. V and J are TRBV10-3 and TRBJ2-3; 7 bases agree with TRBD1. From germline, CDR1 is ENHRY and CDR2 SYGVKD. The CDR3 is made up of 15 amino acids. With 5 bases clipped from V and 1 base from J, the junction kept 6 bases outside the gene matches. Written as DNA, the CDR3 is TGTGCCATCAGTCCGGGACAGACCCGCACAGATACGCAGTATTTT. Its protein is CAISPGQTRTDTQYF.

J is TRBJ2-3 and V is TRBV10-2; TRBD2 matches at 8 bases. V shed 2 bases, J shed 5 bases, and the junction held 9 bases outside the gene matches. This CDR3 is built from 16 residues. Germline CDR1 WSHSY, CDR2 SAAADI. CDR3 in amino acids: CASSEVVGRAIDTQYF. The CDR3 DNA is TGCGCCAGCAGTGAGGTGGTCGGGAGGGCCATAGATACGCAGTATTTT.

This chain links TRBV9 with TRBJ1-3, with 8 bases aligning to TRBD1. The CDR3 sequence is 15 residues long. V lost 4 bases and J lost 5; bases outside the gene matches: 8. The germline V gene encodes CDR1 SGDLS and CDR2 YYNGEE. This chain's CDR3 is CASSYRRTGRNTIYF. As DNA, the CDR3 is TGTGCCAGCAGCTACCGTAGGACAGGGAGAAACACCATATATTTT.

The count of this clone is one. V gene TRBV10-3 combines with J gene TRBJ2-1, with 16 bases aligning to TRBD2. Germline trimming cut 9 bases from V and 5 bases from J; bases unmatched to any gene: 7. Germline V gene sequence: CDR1 ENHRY, CDR2 SYGVKD. There are 16 residues in the CDR3. The CDR3 protein is CAIGTSGRASHNEQFF. CDR3 DNA sequence: TGTGCCATTGGGACTAGCGGGAGGGCGTCCCACAATGAGCAGTTCTTC.

This clone was found a few times. This sample includes further DNA sequences coding for the same CDR3. This chain uses TRBV9 with TRBJ2-7; 10 nucleotides match TRBD2. Germline V lookup: CDR1 SGDLS, CDR2 YYNGEE. With V trimmed by 3 bases and J by 0 bases, 0 bases remained unmatched. The CDR3 contains 14 residues. As DNA, the CDR3 is TGTGCCAGCAGCGGGACTAGCGGCTCCTACGAGCAGTACTTC. Translation: CASSGTSGSYEQYF.

V and J are TRBV5-4 and TRBJ2-3; no clear D. Between the trimmed V and J ends, which lost 0 bases and 2 bases, there was a span of 7 bases. The CDR3 runs to 14 residues. Germline loops: CDR1 SGHNT, CDR2 YYREEE (reference sequence). The CDR3 spells CASSLGVITDTQYF. In DNA, the CDR3 is TGTGCCAGCAGCTTGGGGGTTATCACAGATACGCAGTATTTT.

On this clone itself: One end of the junction does not line up with germline, which may come from a read error. The chain combines TRBV20-1 with TRBJ2-7, with D possibly being TRBD1 or TRBD2 (5 bases each). Germline V gives CDR1 DFQATT, CDR2 SNEGSKA (reference sequence). The CDR3 is 11 residues long. CDR3 bases: TGCAGTGCTGCACCGAGGGACCCCTCCCCCTTC. It specifies CSAAPRDPSPF.

The gene calls are TRBV5-1 and TRBJ2-5; the match to TRBD2 covers 9 bases. The germline CDR1 and CDR2 sequences are SGHRS and YFSETQ. This CDR3 is 14 amino acids long. The V and J ends lost 4 bases and 7 bases, in that order; junction bases with no gene match: 8. The CDR3 nucleotides are TGCGCCAGCAGCGGAATAGCGGGAGAAATGACCCAGTACTTC. This translates into CASSGIAGEMTQYF.

This chain links TRBV5-1 with TRBJ2-2; D ambiguous. The germline V gene has CDR1 SGHRS and CDR2 YFSETQ. The CDR3 totals 14 residues. Trimming stripped 1 base from V and 3 bases from J, with 7 bases between. The CDR3 DNA is TGCGCCAGCAGCTTGAGGGTGTACACCGGGGAGCTGTTTTTT. It specifies CASSLRVYTGELFF.

The chain employs TRBV2 and TRBJ2-7, with TRBD1 matching over 10 bases. Trimming removed 6 bases from V and 7 bases from J; junction bases left unmatched: 12. The CDR3 sequence is 15 residues long. Germline CDR1 is SNHLY and CDR2 is FYNNEI. The CDR3 protein is CASRRQGAGRWEQYF. The CDR3 nucleotides are TGTGCCAGCAGGCGACAGGGGGCGGGACGGTGGGAGCAGTACTTC.

For the CDR3, the DNA is TGTGCCAGCAGCCCGCTGGGGATCGCCCTCCAAGAGACCCAGTACTTC. Its translation is CASSPLGIALQETQYF. The rearrangement links TRBV7-8 to TRBJ2-5, with unresolved D. The germline V gene encodes CDR1 SGHVS and CDR2 FQNEAQ. Trimming stripped 5 bases from V and 1 base from J, with 17 bases between. The CDR3 runs 16 residues.

The chain couples TRBV6-1 to TRBJ1-6; D might be TRBD1 (5 bases). Germline V gives CDR1 MNHNS, CDR2 SASEGT. The germline V and J ends were trimmed by 5 bases and 6 bases, with 11 bases remaining between them. This CDR3 comprises 14 residues. The DNA for the CDR3 is TGTGCCAGCAGTAACCGGGACCCTAATTCACCCCTCCACTTT. Amino acids: CASSNRDPNSPLHF.

The chain has TRBV7-9 and TRBJ2-2; D is unclear. This CDR3 spans 12 amino acids. Trimming cost V 1 base and J 7 bases, with 4 bases left between them. Germline loops: CDR1 SEHNR, CDR2 FQNEAQ (reference sequence). The CDR3 spells CASSLEVGELFF. The CDR3 nucleotides read TGTGCCAGCAGCTTAGAGGTCGGGGAGCTGTTTTTT.